The subject of this entry is one T cell receptor (beta chain). The entry originates in a study of cytomegalovirus exposure and HLA in healthy donors. Primers for the PCR totalled 60 Vbeta and 13 Jbeta. Sequencing used immunoSEQ multiplex PCR; TCRdb keeps in-frame clones, though not all of them. The profile shows around 200,000 clones, 70% to 90% of them singletons. The sequenced sample consisted of PBMCs. The clonotype was recovered from a woman in her 30s in good health and CMV-seronegative.

For the CDR3, the DNA is TGTGCCAGCAGCGGGACAGGGGGTTTCTACAATGAGCAGTTCTTC. This codes for CASSGTGGFYNEQFF. V and J are TRBV27 and TRBJ2-1; TRBD1 matches at 11 bases. The CDR3 sequence is 15 residues long. The junction had 4 bases not matched to a gene; V was cut back by 6 bases and J by 3 bases. CDR1 and CDR2 from the germline V gene are MNHEY and SMNVEV (reference sequence).